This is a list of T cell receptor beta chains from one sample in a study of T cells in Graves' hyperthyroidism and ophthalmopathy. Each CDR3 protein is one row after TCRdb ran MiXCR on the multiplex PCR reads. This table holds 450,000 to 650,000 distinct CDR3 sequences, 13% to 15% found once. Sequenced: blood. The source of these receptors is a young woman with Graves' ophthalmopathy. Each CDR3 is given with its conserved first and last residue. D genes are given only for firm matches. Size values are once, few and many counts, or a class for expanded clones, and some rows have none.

cdr3_nt: TGTGCCAGCAGTTCTCCCGGGACACGGTACCAAGAGACCCAGTACTTC
cdr3_aa: CASSSPGTRYQETQYF
v_call: TRBV28
clone_size: many
d_call: .
j_call: TRBJ2-5

cdr3_nt: TGTGCCAGCAGCCAAGATCGGGCTAGCGGGAGGTTTGAGCAGTACTTC
cdr3_aa: CASSQDRASGRFEQYF
v_call: TRBV4-1
clone_size: few
d_call: TRBD2
j_call: TRBJ2-7

cdr3_nt: TGTGCCAGCAGGGGGGCAGGGGGAGATTGGGCCCAGCATTTT
cdr3_aa: CASRGAGGDWAQHF
v_call: TRBV25-1
clone_size: many
d_call: TRBD1
j_call: TRBJ1-5

cdr3_nt: TGCAGCGTTGAAGTACGCATGAACACTGAAGCTTTCTTT
cdr3_aa: CSVEVRMNTEAFF
v_call: TRBV29-1
clone_size: many
d_call: .
j_call: TRBJ1-1

cdr3_nt: TGTGCCAGCAGCTTACTAGCGGGAGGGCCTGATGAGCAGTTCTTC
cdr3_aa: CASSLLAGGPDEQFF
v_call: TRBV7-9
clone_size: many
d_call: TRBD2
j_call: TRBJ2-1

cdr3_nt: TGTGCCAGCAGCGTGGGGGTCTCACCCTCCTACGAGCAGTACTTC
cdr3_aa: CASSVGVSPSYEQYF
v_call: TRBV9
clone_size: .
d_call: .
j_call: TRBJ2-7

cdr3_nt: TGTGCCAGTAGTACTCGACAGACCTATGCGAACACTGAAGCTTTCTTT
cdr3_aa: CASSTRQTYANTEAFF
v_call: TRBV19
clone_size: .
d_call: .
j_call: TRBJ1-1

cdr3_nt: TGCAGTGCTAGACAGGGGCGAGTGGGTTCACCCCTCCACTTT
cdr3_aa: CSARQGRVGSPLHF
v_call: TRBV20-1
clone_size: many
d_call: .
j_call: TRBJ1-6

cdr3_nt: TGTGCCAGCAGCGCCTGGACAGGGGGCCCCCACGAGCAGTACTTC
cdr3_aa: CASSAWTGGPHEQYF
v_call: TRBV6-1
clone_size: many
d_call: TRBD1
j_call: TRBJ2-7

cdr3_nt: TGTGCCAGCAGCTTGGGGTCGTTCGGCTACACCTTC
cdr3_aa: CASSLGSFGYTF
v_call: TRBV5-6
clone_size: .
d_call: .
j_call: TRBJ1-2

cdr3_nt: TGTGCCAGCACTTCCGACCCACTCTACGAGCAGTACTTC
cdr3_aa: CASTSDPLYEQYF
v_call: TRBV27
clone_size: many
d_call: .
j_call: TRBJ2-7

cdr3_nt: TGTGCCATCAGTGAGGCAGGACCCTACGAGCAGTACTTC
cdr3_aa: CAISEAGPYEQYF
v_call: TRBV10-3
clone_size: many
d_call: .
j_call: TRBJ2-7

cdr3_nt: TGTGCCTGGAGTGTAAATGAAAAACTGTTTTTT
cdr3_aa: CAWSVNEKLFF
v_call: TRBV30
clone_size: few
d_call: .
j_call: TRBJ1-4

cdr3_nt: TGTGCCTGGAGTCGAGGGGTCACAGATACGCAGTATTTT
cdr3_aa: CAWSRGVTDTQYF
v_call: TRBV30
clone_size: many
d_call: .
j_call: TRBJ2-3

cdr3_nt: TGTGCCAGCAGCCAAGGGGGAACTGAAGCTTTCTTT
cdr3_aa: CASSQGGTEAFF
v_call: TRBV3-1
clone_size: many
d_call: .
j_call: TRBJ1-1

cdr3_nt: TGCGCCAGCAGCCAAGATATAAGTACAGCGTCCTACAATGAGCAGTTCTTC
cdr3_aa: CASSQDISTASYNEQFF
v_call: TRBV4-3
clone_size: .
d_call: .
j_call: TRBJ2-1

cdr3_nt: TGTGCCAGCAGTGCACCCGGGACAGGGGCGGGAGATACGCAGTATTTT
cdr3_aa: CASSAPGTGAGDTQYF
v_call: TRBV28
clone_size: many
d_call: TRBD1
j_call: TRBJ2-3

cdr3_nt: TGTGCCACCAGTGAAATGGGACTAGCGGGAGTTCACGAGCAGTTCTTC
cdr3_aa: CATSEMGLAGVHEQFF
v_call: TRBV24-1
clone_size: many
d_call: TRBD2
j_call: TRBJ2-1

cdr3_nt: TGCGCCAGCAGCCAAGACAGGGGTATCATTCACTATGGCTACACCTTC
cdr3_aa: CASSQDRGIIHYGYTF
v_call: TRBV4-3
clone_size: few
d_call: .
j_call: TRBJ1-2

cdr3_nt: TGTGCCACCCTTCGAGACGGGGCCGGGGGCTACACCTTC
cdr3_aa: CATLRDGAGGYTF
v_call: TRBV6-1
clone_size: many
d_call: .
j_call: TRBJ1-2

cdr3_nt: TGTGCCAGCAGCCCCTACGCGAGGATTTCGACTAGCCGGAGCACAGATACGCAGTATTTT
cdr3_aa: CASSPYARISTSRSTDTQYF
v_call: TRBV7-3
clone_size: .
d_call: TRBD2
j_call: TRBJ2-3

cdr3_nt: TGTGCCAGCAGTTACTTGAGGGACACTGAAGCTTTCTTT
cdr3_aa: CASSYLRDTEAFF
v_call: TRBV6-2/TRBV6-3
clone_size: many
d_call: .
j_call: TRBJ1-1

cdr3_nt: TGTGCCAGTAAAAAACAGGCAAAGGGTAGCAATCAGCCCCAGCATTTT
cdr3_aa: CASKKQAKGSNQPQHF
v_call: TRBV19
clone_size: .
d_call: .
j_call: TRBJ1-5

cdr3_nt: TGTGCCAGTAGTGCCCCTAGCAGGCGGGGGCCCACAGATACGCAGTATTTT
cdr3_aa: CASSAPSRRGPTDTQYF
v_call: TRBV19
clone_size: few
d_call: .
j_call: TRBJ2-3